This TCR beta chain stems from a study of post-analysis software for immune sequencing data. Overall study findings and caveats: Elevated frequency relative to controls characterized a handful of TRBV segments in patients, TRBV5-6, TRBV5-1 and TRBV20-1 among them. When the samples were clustered directly with F measure, those that had been prepared in the same batch showed strong co-clustering.

This clonotype was counted many times. What it recognizes is unknown. Included in the TCR beta cDNA libraries were unique molecular identifiers. In TCRdb, the PCR reads were re-called with MiXCR into one record per CDR3 protein. Here the sample spans about 160,000 distinct CDR3 sequences, around 36% being singletons. The CDR3 covers 18 residues. The trim removed 0 bases at V and 2 bases at J, leaving 12 bases unmatched. The germline V gene has CDR1 SGHRS and CDR2 YFSETQ. The receptor was isolated from a girl aged 5-17 years with multiple sclerosis. The chain couples TRBV5-1 to TRBJ2-7; 9 positions match TRBD2. The sample in question was blood, obtained after autologous hematopoietic stem cell transplantation. The CDR3 DNA follows: TGCGCCAGCAGCTTGGAGGCTATGGTGCGCGGGAGGGCCTACGAGCAGTACTTC. Protein: CASSLEAMVRGRAYEQYF.